Presented here are 14 T cell receptor beta chains from one specimen sequenced in a study of radiotherapy plus CTLA-4 blockade in lung cancer. Repertoires were generated with immunoSEQ multiplex PCR, while TCRdb's copy carries only in-frame clones and drops some. Of tens of thousands of clones in the sample, around 77% were seen once. The material was peripheral blood, obtained from a patient treated with radiotherapy plus ipilimumab. These TCRs come from a human donor with non-small cell lung cancer who had stable disease on radiotherapy plus ipilimumab.

The V and J genes are TRBV6-1 and TRBJ1-5, with D maybe TRBD1 (5 bases). CDR1 is MNHNS, CDR2 SASEGT, per germline. V shed 6 bases and J shed 4 bases, with 13 bases lying between them. The CDR3 is 14 residues long. CDR3: CASRGPGGNQPQHF. The CDR3 DNA sequence: TGTGCCAGCAGAGGTCCGGGGGGGAATCAGCCCCAGCATTTT.

The V gene is TRBV6-1, the J gene TRBJ2-1; 8 bases line up with TRBD2. V was pared by 11 bases and J by 6 bases, with 12 bases of the junction left unmatched. CDR1 is MNHNS, CDR2 SASEGT, per germline. The CDR3 runs to 14 residues. CDR3 DNA: TGTGCCGGGGCATCCGGGACTAGTATCAATGAGCAGTTCTTC. Its translation: CAGASGTSINEQFF.

The rearrangement links TRBV29-1 to TRBJ2-5; 10 positions agree with TRBD1. CDR3 length equals 13 residues. Germline V gene data show CDR1 as SQVTM and CDR2 as ANQGSEA. Losses at the gene ends were 5 bases for V and 4 bases for J; bases not matched to a gene: 4. The CDR3 reads CSVLRDRGETQYF. CDR3 coding DNA: TGCAGCGTTCTCCGGGACAGGGGAGAGACCCAGTACTTC.

This rearrangement joins TRBV28 to TRBJ1-2, with D possibly TRBD1 on 5 matching bases. The CDR3 has 13 amino acids. Germline-derived CDR1 and CDR2 are MDHEN and SYDVKM. V gave up 3 bases and J gave up 6 bases, with 11 bases separating them. The CDR3 DNA sequence: TGTGCCAGCAGTTTCTTTTTAGGGGATGGCTACACCTTC. Translation: CASSFFLGDGYTF.

This clone was observed a few times. The rearrangement links TRBV5-1 to TRBJ1-2; perhaps TRBD1 as D (6 bases). The CDR3 sequence is 15 residues long. Germline-derived CDR1 and CDR2 are SGHRS and YFSETQ. The germline V and J ends were trimmed by 0 bases and 6 bases, with 15 bases remaining between them. The CDR3 region is CASSLVELGADGYTF. Here the CDR3 DNA reads TGCGCCAGCAGCTTGGTCGAGTTGGGGGCGGATGGCTACACCTTC.

The V and J genes are TRBV27 and TRBJ2-5; 9 nucleotides line up with TRBD1. The trim removed 5 bases at V and 5 bases at J, leaving 6 bases unmatched. The CDR3 covers 14 residues. CDR1 MNHEY and CDR2 SMNVEV come from the germline V gene (reference sequence). In nucleotides, the CDR3 is TGTGCCAGCAGTCGGGACAGGGTACGGGAGACCCAGTACTTC. It translates to CASSRDRVRETQYF.

This clone was detected once. The chain carries TRBV29-1 and TRBJ2-7; D remains unclear. CDR1 is SQVTM and CDR2 is ANQGSEA in the germline V gene. V was clipped by 6 bases and J by 0 bases, with 12 bases between them. The CDR3 loop spans 13 amino acids. The CDR3 protein is CSVPSERSYEQYF. In DNA form, the CDR3 reads TGCAGCGTGCCCTCGGAGCGCTCCTACGAGCAGTACTTC.

This chain joins TRBV5-1 and TRBJ2-1; D perhaps matches TRBD1 (5 bases). This CDR3 is built from 14 residues. CDR1 is SGHRS and CDR2 is YFSETQ in the germline V gene. Trimming pared 0 bases from V and 4 bases from J, leaving 8 bases between. The CDR3, as DNA: TGCGCCAGCAGCTTGGGGGGCTCTTACAATGAGCAGTTCTTC. Protein: CASSLGGSYNEQFF.

This chain links TRBV15 with TRBJ2-5; D may correspond to TRBD1 or TRBD2 (5 bases each). Per the germline V gene, CDR1 is LNHNV and CDR2 is YYDKDF (reference sequence). This CDR3 is 15 amino acids long. V lost 2 bases, J lost 5 bases, and 15 bases lay in between. In DNA form, the CDR3 reads TGTGCCACCAGCAGAAACAGACAGTCGGGGGAGACCCAGTACTTC. The encoded protein is CATSRNRQSGETQYF.

This clone was counted between two and nine times. CDR3 DNA sequence: TGCAGCGGGGGGGGAGCTGGGACTGAAGCTTTCTTT. Protein product: CSGGGAGTEAFF. This chain connects TRBV29-1 to TRBJ1-1; D might be TRBD1 (5 bases). From germline, CDR1 is SQVTM and CDR2 ANQGSEA. V lost 7 bases, J lost 5 bases, and 14 bases lay in between. There are 12 residues in the CDR3.

This clone was counted only a few times. The V and J genes are TRBV13 and TRBJ1-2; no reliable D call. The germline V and J ends were trimmed by 4 bases and 1 base, with 10 bases remaining between them. The germline V gene encodes CDR1 PRHDT and CDR2 FYEKMQ (reference sequence). This CDR3 comprises 14 residues. The CDR3 loop reads CASSYRTDNYGYTF. CDR3 coding DNA: TGTGCCAGCAGCTATCGGACGGATAACTATGGCTACACCTTC.

The CDR3 is CASSQVSAGGGSGNTIYF. The CDR3 DNA reads as TGTGCCAGCAGCCAAGTTTCGGCAGGGGGCGGCTCTGGAAACACCATATATTTT. The chain has TRBV4-2 and TRBJ1-3; 8 nucleotides agree with TRBD1. CDR3 length: 18 amino acids. V trimming: 1 base; J trimming: 0 bases; junction bases outside the gene matches: 8. The V gene's germline CDR1 is LGHNA and CDR2 YNFKEQ.

The V gene is TRBV19, the J gene TRBJ1-1; D perhaps matches TRBD1 (5 bases). Germline V gene data show CDR1 as LNHDA and CDR2 as SQIVND (reference sequence). The CDR3 has 12 amino acids. The V end lost 6 bases, the J end lost 1 base, and 6 bases lay between the germline ends. The CDR3 DNA reads TGTGCCAGTAGAACAGGGAACACTGAAGCTTTCTTT. This gives the protein CASRTGNTEAFF.

The chain is built from TRBV29-1 and TRBJ2-2; D is ambiguous. CDR1 is SQVTM, CDR2 ANQGSEA, per germline. The CDR3 sequence is 14 residues long. Trimming removed 0 bases from V and 4 bases from J, with 9 bases in between. Here the CDR3 reads CSVEEGRFTGELFF. For the CDR3, the DNA is TGCAGCGTTGAAGAAGGCAGATTCACCGGGGAGCTGTTTTTT.